This paragraph covers one TCR beta chain sequence. The sample is drawn from a study of blood T cell repertoires in COVID-19. Study processing details: Estimated nucleated cell counts came from reference gene primer amplification. Produced via immunoSEQ multiplex PCR; TCRdb's table is partial and in-frame only. V, J and clone size were drawn from that table, and D and trimming were deduced from the DNA. The table shows roughly 250,000 clones, with roughly 90% occurring only once. Participants were aged about 18 to 100 years from some 24 US areas. Participants had their cohort set by participant-reported clinical history. The CDR3 loop spans 15 amino acids. V was cut by 0 bases and J by 1 base, with 11 bases left in between. The germline CDR1 and CDR2 sequences are SGHRS and YFSETQ.

The chain couples TRBV5-1 to TRBJ2-7, with D perhaps matching TRBD1 (6 bases). Sequenced sample: PBMCs or T cells enriched from blood (not recorded which). This clonotype was obtained from a woman in her thirties or forties with acute COVID-19. The CDR3 reads CASSLGATGSYEQYF. The CDR3 region has the DNA TGCGCCAGCAGCTTGGGGGCAACAGGGTCCTACGAGCAGTACTTC.